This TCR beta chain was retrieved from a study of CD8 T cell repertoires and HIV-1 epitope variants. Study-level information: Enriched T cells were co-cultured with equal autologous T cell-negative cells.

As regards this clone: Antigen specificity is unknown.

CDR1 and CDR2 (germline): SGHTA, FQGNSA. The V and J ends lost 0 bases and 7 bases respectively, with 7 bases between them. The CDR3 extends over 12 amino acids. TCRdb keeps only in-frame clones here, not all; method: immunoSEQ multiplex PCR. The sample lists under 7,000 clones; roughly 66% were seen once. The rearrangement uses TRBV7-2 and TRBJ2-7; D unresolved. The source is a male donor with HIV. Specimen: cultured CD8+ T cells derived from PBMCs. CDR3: CASSLAQVEQYF. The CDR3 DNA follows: TGTGCCAGCAGCTTAGCGCAGGTGGAGCAGTACTTC.